The 32 T cell receptor beta chains presented below share a single source sample, sequenced in a study of control samples from healthy donors and cancer patients. Method: immunoSEQ multiplex PCR; TCRdb's copy keeps in-frame clones and lacks some. This table holds about 52,000 clones, approximately 95% found once. Sequencing used blood. Every receptor here comes from a man aged 25-40 years in good health.

The chain has TRBV5-1 and TRBJ2-3, with a weak D call TRBD2 (5 bases). CDR3 length: 16 amino acids. V lost 3 bases to trimming and J lost 2 bases, with 16 bases between them. Germline loops: CDR1 SGHRS, CDR2 YFSETQ. DNA for the CDR3: TGCGCCAGCAGCTCGGGCCCGAGGGCCTTCACAGATACGCAGTATTTT. The encoded protein is CASSSGPRAFTDTQYF.

The rearrangement uses TRBV7-3 and TRBJ2-1, with 7 bases fitting TRBD2. The V gene's germline CDR1 is SGHTA and CDR2 FQGTGA. This CDR3 comprises 15 residues. V lost 6 bases, J lost 5 bases, and 10 bases stayed unmatched. The CDR3 bases are TGTGCCAGCAGTATAGGACTAGTGACTCACAATGAGCAGTTCTTC. Translating it yields CASSIGLVTHNEQFF.

The chain combines TRBV25-1 with TRBJ2-1; TRBD1 might be the D (5 bases). V was trimmed by 4 bases and J by 6 bases, leaving 10 bases between them. CDR1 MGHDK and CDR2 SYGVNS come from the germline V gene. The CDR3 is 13 amino acids. CDR3 amino acids: CASSGAGFNEQFF. The CDR3 DNA is TGTGCCAGCAGTGGCGCAGGGTTCAATGAGCAGTTCTTC. Together with reference TRBV25-1 and TRBJ2-1, the CDR3 gives the full variable domain: EADIYQTPRYLVIGTGKKITLECSQTMGHDKMYWYQQDPGMELHLIHYSYGVNSTEKGDLSSESTVSRIRTEHFPLTLESARPSHTSQYLCASSGAGFNEQFFGPGTRLTVL.

In DNA, the CDR3 is TGTGCCAGCAGTTTATTGGAGGGGGCTCTGCAGCCCCAGCATTTT. It yields the protein CASSLLEGALQPQHF. J is TRBJ1-5 and V is TRBV28, with TRBD1 matching over 7 bases. The CDR3 spans 15 residues. V lost 1 base and J lost 7; bases outside the gene matches: 7. Germline CDR1 and CDR2: MDHEN and SYDVKM.

CDR3 DNA: TGTGCCAGCAGCCTCCGTCCCGGGACAGGGTTATCTGGAAACACCATATATTTT. Translation gives CASSLRPGTGLSGNTIYF. V and J are TRBV5-8 and TRBJ1-3, with TRBD1 matching 9 bases. Germline assignment: CDR1 SGHTS and CDR2 YDEGEE. V shed 4 bases and J 1 base; nucleotides not matched to a gene: 12. The CDR3 extends over 18 amino acids.

V gene TRBV6-2 or TRBV6-3 combines with J gene TRBJ1-1, with D perhaps TRBD1 (5 bases). Germline loops: CDR1 MNHEY, CDR2 SVGEGT. Deletions cut 6 bases from V and 4 bases from J, with 18 bases between. CDR3 length equals 15 residues. The CDR3 sequence: CASSLRVGGGTEAFF. For the CDR3, the DNA is TGTGCCAGCAGCCTTCGGGTCGGGGGAGGCACTGAAGCTTTCTTT.

The count of this clone is one. CDR3 amino acids: CASSIVGGNQPQHF. The CDR3 nucleotides are TGTGCCAGTAGTATCGTTGGGGGTAATCAGCCCCAGCATTTT. The chain employs TRBV19 and TRBJ1-5, with TRBD1 as a possible D gene (5 bases). Trimming took off 3 bases at V and 4 bases at J, with 10 bases between the two ends. This CDR3 is 14 amino acids long. Germline CDR1 reads LNHDA; CDR2 reads SQIVND (reference sequence).

This chain connects TRBV6-6 to TRBJ1-2, with D tentatively TRBD1 (5 bases). V was clipped by 1 base and J by 6 bases, with 9 bases between them. Germline CDR1 reads MNHNY; CDR2 reads SVGAGI (reference sequence). CDR3 length: 13 residues. The CDR3 sequence: CASSYLGPDGYTF. CDR3 bases: TGTGCCAGCAGTTACTTGGGGCCTGATGGCTACACCTTC.

The count of this clone is one. The V and J genes are TRBV2 and TRBJ2-3; D not certain. The CDR3 is made up of 15 amino acids. Germline V gives CDR1 SNHLY, CDR2 FYNNEI. Deletions cut 4 bases from V and 2 bases from J, with 13 bases between. The CDR3, as DNA: TGTGCCAGCAGTGCTTATCGGTCCCTCACAGATACGCAGTATTTT. The encoded protein is CASSAYRSLTDTQYF.

The V gene is TRBV4-3, the J gene TRBJ1-2, with 7 bases identical to TRBD1. The J segment lost 2 bases and the V segment lost 0 bases, leaving 15 bases of the junction unmatched. The CDR3 has 19 residues. Per the germline V gene, CDR1 is LGHNA and CDR2 is YSLEER. Here the CDR3 reads CASSQDPGTATEANYGYTF. The CDR3 DNA reads as TGCGCCAGCAGCCAAGATCCCGGGACAGCCACAGAAGCGAACTATGGCTACACCTTC.

The chain couples TRBV5-6 to TRBJ1-3, with D possibly TRBD1 on 6 matching bases. Germline V gene data show CDR1 as SGHDT and CDR2 as YYEEEE. V was clipped by 4 bases and J by 2 bases, with 10 bases between them. The CDR3 totals 14 residues. In DNA, the CDR3 is TGTGCCAGCAGCATTGGGACACCTGGAAACACCATATATTTT. As protein: CASSIGTPGNTIYF.

Remarks on this clone: This sample also contains other DNA sequences that code for the same CDR3. The chain links TRBV28 to TRBJ2-1, with TRBD2 identical over 11 bases. The CDR3 loop spans 16 amino acids. Germline CDR1 and CDR2: MDHEN and SYDVKM. V dropped 3 bases and J dropped 2; count of bases not matched to a gene: 3. The chain's CDR3 is CASSLVAGGPYNEQFF. The CDR3 DNA is TGTGCCAGCAGTTTGGTAGCGGGAGGGCCCTACAATGAGCAGTTCTTC. The full variable domain, with the rest looked up from reference TRBV28 and TRBJ2-1, is DVKVTQSSRYLVKRTGEKVFLECVQDMDHENMFWYRQDPGLGLRLIYFSYDVKMKEKGDIPEGYSVSREKKERFSLILESASTNQTSMYLCASSLVAGGPYNEQFFGPGTRLTVL.

Here the CDR3 reads CASSPTGRANEKLFF. The CDR3 DNA reads as TGTGCCAGCAGCCCGACAGGGCGGGCTAATGAAAAACTGTTTTTT. V and J are TRBV7-9 and TRBJ1-4, with 7 bases fitting TRBD1. This CDR3 is 15 amino acids long. The V and J ends lost 5 bases and 3 bases, in that order; junction bases with no gene match: 6. The germline CDR1 and CDR2 sequences are SEHNR and FQNEAQ (reference sequence).

This clone has a handful of counts. The chain joins TRBV15 to TRBJ2-1; a weak D match, TRBD1 (6 bases). The CDR3 has 14 residues. Germline V gene data show CDR1 as LNHNV and CDR2 as YYDKDF (reference sequence). V was clipped by 3 bases and J by 8 bases, with 14 bases between them. The CDR3 DNA is TGTGCCACCAGCAGGACAGGACCCGTAGATGAGCAGTTCTTC. Amino acid sequence: CATSRTGPVDEQFF.

The chain uses TRBV9 and TRBJ2-1; 8 bases map to TRBD2. The junction had 15 bases not matched to a gene; V was cut back by 0 bases and J by 10 bases. Germline assignment: CDR1 SGDLS and CDR2 YYNGEE. This CDR3 spans 17 amino acids. This chain's CDR3 is CASSVEASGSFRGEQFF. CDR3 DNA sequence: TGTGCCAGCAGCGTAGAGGCCAGCGGGAGTTTCCGAGGGGAGCAGTTCTTC.

A single count supports this clone. The CDR3 here is CASSAIGRTGNTIYF. CDR3 nucleotides: TGTGCCAGCAGTGCAATCGGACGGACTGGAAACACCATATATTTT. The gene calls are TRBV2 and TRBJ1-3; no clear D. The length of the CDR3 is 15 residues. Trimming took off 4 bases at V and 2 bases at J, with 12 bases between the two ends. Germline V gene data show CDR1 as SNHLY and CDR2 as FYNNEI.

The V gene is TRBV19, the J gene TRBJ1-4; 8 bases align to TRBD1. The CDR3 has 12 residues. Trimming at V came to 5 bases and at J to 12 bases, leaving 5 bases not matched to a gene. Germline V gene lookup returns CDR1 LNHDA and CDR2 SQIVND (reference sequence). In nucleotides, the CDR3 is TGTGCCAGTAGTCTACAGGGGGGGCAACTGTTTTTT. It translates to CASSLQGGQLFF.

V gene TRBV29-1 combines with J gene TRBJ2-1; 10 nucleotides match TRBD2. V shed 0 bases, J shed 4 bases, and the junction held 6 bases outside the gene matches. Germline CDR1 reads SQVTM; CDR2 reads ANQGSEA. CDR3 length: 16 residues. CDR3 DNA sequence: TGCAGCGTTGAAGATCCTAGGACTAGCGGTTACAATGAGCAGTTCTTC. Protein sequence: CSVEDPRTSGYNEQFF.

The count of this clone is one. The chain is built from TRBV28 and TRBJ2-1; D is perhaps TRBD1 (6 bases). The CDR3 is 12 residues long. CDR1 is MDHEN, CDR2 SYDVKM, per germline. Trimming took 1 base from V and 9 from J, leaving 7 bases between them. The CDR3 spells CASSLLDSEQFF. CDR3 in DNA: TGTGCCAGCAGTTTATTGGACAGTGAGCAGTTCTTC.

The genes are TRBV5-6 and TRBJ1-2, with 9 bases fitting TRBD1. V trimming: 3 bases; J trimming: 8 bases; junction bases outside the gene matches: 5. CDR1 SGHDT and CDR2 YYEEEE come from the germline V gene. The CDR3 length is 13 residues. DNA for the CDR3: TGTGCCAGCAGCTCACAGGGGGCCAGGGGCTACACCTTC. Translated: CASSSQGARGYTF.

V is TRBV29-1 and J is TRBJ1-1; 9 bases are a match to TRBD1. CDR1 and CDR2 from the germline V gene are SQVTM and ANQGSEA. The CDR3 is 13 residues long. Trimming removed 6 bases from V and 4 bases from J; junction bases left unmatched: 6. CDR3 region: CSVGGQGSTEAFF. CDR3 DNA: TGCAGCGTGGGCGGACAGGGGAGCACTGAAGCTTTCTTT.

V usage is TRBV19 and J usage is TRBJ1-5; possible D gene TRBD1, 5 bases. The CDR3 consists of 15 residues. CDR1 and CDR2 (germline): LNHDA, SQIVND (reference sequence). Trimming took off 5 bases at V and 1 base at J, with 12 bases between the two ends. For the CDR3, the DNA is TGTGCCAGTAGTTGGGCGGGACTCAGCAATCAGCCCCAGCATTTT. It encodes CASSWAGLSNQPQHF. The full variable domain, with the rest looked up from reference TRBV19 and TRBJ1-5, is DGGITQSPKYLFRKEGQNVTLSCEQNLNHDAMYWYRQDPGQGLRLIYYSQIVNDFQKGDIAEGYSVSREKKESFPLTVTSAQKNPTAFYLCASSWAGLSNQPQHFGDGTRLSIL.

This clone was seen more than once but under ten times. V gene TRBV6-2 or TRBV6-3 combines with J gene TRBJ2-1; D possibly corresponds to TRBD1 (5 bases). The CDR3 loop spans 14 amino acids. V was shortened by 2 bases and J by 0 bases, with 5 bases between the two germline ends. Germline CDR1 MNHEY, CDR2 SVGEGT. In nucleotides, the CDR3 is TGTGCCAGCAGTTACGACAGCTCCTACAATGAGCAGTTCTTC. It is translated as CASSYDSSYNEQFF.

This clone was picked up one time. The chain is built from TRBV19 and TRBJ2-2, with D possibly being TRBD1 (5 bases). CDR1 is LNHDA and CDR2 is SQIVND in the germline V gene (reference sequence). Trimming pared 4 bases from V and 2 bases from J, leaving 8 bases between. The CDR3 consists of 14 residues. CDR3 DNA: TGTGCCAGTAGTACAGGGATTAACACCGGGGAGCTGTTTTTT. This gives the protein CASSTGINTGELFF.

This clone has only one observation. The chain is built from TRBV10-3 and TRBJ1-5, with a possible D match to TRBD1 (6 bases). Trimming removed 6 bases from V and 4 bases from J, with 13 bases in between. CDR1 and CDR2 (germline): ENHRY, SYGVKD. The CDR3 is 14 residues long. The CDR3 region is CAISGGAQNQPQHF. CDR3 DNA: TGTGCCATCAGCGGGGGGGCTCAGAATCAGCCCCAGCATTTT.

The V gene is TRBV20-1, the J gene TRBJ2-3; 7 bases are a match to TRBD1. V lost 3 bases and J lost 4; bases outside the gene matches: 4. CDR3 length equals 13 residues. Per germline, CDR1 DFQATT and CDR2 SNEGSKA (reference sequence). DNA of the CDR3: TGCAGTGCTAGTCGGACAGGACCAGATACGCAGTATTTT. Amino acids: CSASRTGPDTQYF.

The J gene is TRBJ2-3, the V gene TRBV11-3, with 10 bases that match TRBD2. The junction had 14 bases not matched to a gene; V was cut back by 4 bases and J by 7 bases. The CDR3 covers 17 residues. Germline V gene data show CDR1 as SGHNT and CDR2 as YENEEA. This CDR3 is CASSSLRLAGERYTQYF. The CDR3 nucleotides are TGTGCCAGCAGCTCCCTCCGGCTAGCGGGAGAGCGGTATACGCAGTATTTT.

The chain links TRBV29-1 to TRBJ1-4; the match to TRBD1 covers 8 bases. The germline V gene encodes CDR1 SQVTM and CDR2 ANQGSEA. V trimming: 6 bases; J trimming: 3 bases; junction bases outside the gene matches: 9. This CDR3 region has 15 residues. The CDR3 protein is CSVYHTDRANEKLFF. CDR3 DNA sequence: TGCAGCGTCTATCATACGGACAGGGCTAATGAAAAACTGTTTTTT. The whole variable domain, filled in from reference TRBV29-1 and TRBJ1-4, reads SAVISQKPSRDICQRGTSLTIQCQVDSQVTMMFWYRQQPGQSLTLIATANQGSEATYESGFVIDKFPISRPNLTFSTLTVSNMSPEDSSIYLCSVYHTDRANEKLFFGSGTQLSVL.

The chain employs TRBV7-9 and TRBJ2-7; TRBD2 is a possible D gene (7 bases). V lost 3 bases and J lost 5, with 14 bases in between. The CDR3 covers 14 residues. Germline CDR1 is SEHNR and CDR2 is FQNEAQ (reference sequence). The CDR3 spells CASSLGGGVNEQYF. The CDR3 bases are TGTGCCAGCAGCTTGGGAGGGGGAGTGAACGAGCAGTACTTC.

Here the CDR3 reads CASSFFGGASGRTYQYF. CDR3 bases: TGTGCCAGCAGTTTCTTTGGGGGGGCTAGCGGGAGGACCTACCAGTACTTC. The chain has TRBV28 and TRBJ2-5; 11 bases fit TRBD2. The CDR3 contains 17 residues. J was trimmed by 10 bases and V by 3 bases; bases with no gene match: 16. Germline V lookup: CDR1 MDHEN, CDR2 SYDVKM.

Concerning this clone: The junction does not match germline at one end; this may be a read error. This chain uses TRBV15 with TRBJ2-1; TRBD2 is a possible D gene (6 bases). The CDR3 is made up of 14 amino acids. Per the germline V gene, CDR1 is LNHNV and CDR2 is YYDKDF (reference sequence). In DNA form, the CDR3 reads TGTGCCGCCAGCGACCCCGTCCTAGCGAACGAGCAGTTCTTC. This encodes CAASDPVLANEQFF.

The chain uses TRBV4-1 and TRBJ2-7; 9 positions agree with TRBD1. Germline values: CDR1 MGHRA, CDR2 YSYEKL. V shed 3 bases and J 3 bases; nucleotides not matched to a gene: 9. The CDR3 is 16 amino acids. The CDR3 protein is CASSQLTGTGYYEQYF. The DNA of the CDR3 is TGCGCCAGCAGCCAGCTAACCGGGACAGGGTACTACGAGCAGTACTTC.